A single TCR beta chain is shown here with its context. The antigen remains undetermined. CDR3 length: 15 residues. Trimming cost V 8 bases and J 2 bases; bases outside gene matches: 5. This sample was taken from a study of T cell repertoires in cytomegalovirus infection. TCRdb analysed the reads with MiXCR anew, one entry per CDR3 protein. The table has 250,000 to 400,000 distinct CDR3 sequences, around 25% seen once. The source material was cultured PBMCs, sampled from culture after CMV antigen stimulation. This clonotype originated in a human donor in good health (CMV status not recorded). Some clones in this sample may be carry-over from other donors' samples. The chain uses TRBV12-3 or TRBV12-4 and TRBJ2-2; 10 bases are shared with TRBD2. The CDR3 DNA reads as TGTGCCAGCGGGGCTAGCGGGAGTAACACCGGGGAGCTGTTTTTT. It yields the protein CASGASGSNTGELFF.